This TCR beta chain was obtained from a study of blood T cell repertoires in COVID-19. Profiling relied on immunoSEQ multiplex PCR, and the TCRdb table lists in-frame clones only, not all of them. This sample carries under 150,000 clones, around 81% of them seen once, and the ten largest clones take under 15%. This clone was seen a few times. CDR1 and CDR2 from the germline V gene are SEHNR and FQNEAQ (reference sequence). Trimming removed 4 bases from V and 2 bases from J, with 13 bases in between. The CDR3 covers 15 residues. This sequence was found in a man aged 55 to 69 with active or convalescent COVID-19. The chain recombines TRBV7-9 with TRBJ2-3, with D possibly matching TRBD2 (6 bases). The sample consisted of peripheral blood. This chain's CDR3 is CASSWARGLTDTQYF. Written as DNA, the CDR3 is TGTGCCAGCAGCTGGGCGCGGGGCCTCACAGATACGCAGTATTTT.